This TCR beta chain emerged from a study of blood T cell repertoires in COVID-19. Libraries were prepared by immunoSEQ multiplex PCR; TCRdb keeps only in-frame clonotypes and omits some of them. The sample lists around 100,000 clones; roughly four fifths were seen once. Sample: peripheral blood. This TCR derives from a woman aged 80 or over with active or convalescent COVID-19.

The CDR3 sequence: CASSRPGGNQPQHF. In DNA, the CDR3 is TGTGCCAGCAGCCGTCCAGGGGGGAATCAGCCCCAGCATTTT. This sequence joins TRBV27 and TRBJ1-5, with 7 bases that match TRBD1. Germline-derived CDR1 and CDR2 are MNHEY and SMNVEV (reference sequence). J lost 4 bases, V lost 6 bases, and 6 bases had no gene match. This CDR3 has 14 residues.